The subject of this entry is one T cell receptor beta chain. V lost 2 bases and J lost 1, with 8 bases in between. Germline assignment: CDR1 MNHEY and CDR2 SMNVEV (reference sequence). The CDR3 spans 15 residues. Assay: immunoSEQ multiplex PCR; the TCRdb copy retains only in-frame clones and omits some. The repertoire holds about 160,000 clones, with roughly 84% as singletons. These data belong to a study of blood T cell repertoires in COVID-19. Study as a whole: Whether acute or convalescent, the COVID-19 samples came from the United States, Italy and Spain.

The receptor's source is a man in his sixties who had recovered from COVID-19. Sequences were obtained from PBMCs or T cells enriched from blood (not recorded which). This chain links TRBV27 with TRBJ2-2; D gene uncertain. The CDR3 here is CASSLRGRNTGELFF. In DNA, the CDR3 is TGTGCCAGCAGTTTACGTGGCAGGAACACCGGGGAGCTGTTTTTT.